The clone carrying this T cell receptor beta chain has just a few counts. Some clones are missing from TCRdb's copy, which holds only in-frame ones; the method was immunoSEQ multiplex PCR. This sample has about 100,000 clones, with around 86% found just once. The data derive from a study of identifying expanded T cells in peripheral blood. Germline assignment: CDR1 SNHLY and CDR2 FYNNEI. The CDR3 has 14 residues. V shed 8 bases, J shed 2 bases, and the junction held 6 bases outside the gene matches. This chain links TRBV2 with TRBJ1-2; 9 nucleotides line up with TRBD1. Sequencing input: blood. The source is a person aged 18 to 70 in good health. In DNA form, the CDR3 reads TGTGCCAGCTACCCAGGGACAGGGAACTATGGCTACACCTTC. Amino acid sequence: CASYPGTGNYGYTF.